The clone carrying this T cell receptor (beta chain) was seen a handful of times. Its cognate antigen is unknown. This sample stems from a study of CD8 T cells in ankylosing spondylitis. Study conclusions and caveats: Within ankylosing spondylitis blood, a TCR beta motif made up of seven to nine highly homologous variants appeared to be characteristic.

The CDR3 consists of 14 residues. V was pared by 2 bases and J by 4 bases, with 11 bases between. MiXCR, applied by TCRdb to the 5' RACE reads, yields one record per CDR3 protein. The table has roughly 370,000 distinct CDR3 sequences, 20% to 25% seen once; the top ten hold roughly 16%. The rearrangement joins TRBV12-3 or TRBV12-4 to TRBJ1-1; the D gene is possibly TRBD1 (5 bases). Sequenced sample: blood, either unsorted or a sorted T cell fraction (not recorded which). The TCR sequence derives from a male donor with ankylosing spondylitis. CDR3 in amino acids: CASSLQGSVTEAFF. The CDR3 coding sequence is TGTGCCAGCAGTTTACAGGGATCGGTCACTGAAGCTTTCTTT.